The TCR beta chain under discussion was sequenced for a study of blood T cell repertoires in COVID-19. Study information: Nucleic acid was either cDNA or gDNA, and it came from T cells, B-cell-depleted T cells, or PBMCs.

CDR1 is SGHKS and CDR2 is YYEKEE in the germline V gene (reference sequence). The CDR3 has 17 residues. V shed 1 base and J shed 2 bases, with 13 bases lying between them. Authors' analysis steps: Researchers report that nucleated cell counts were estimated from reference gene primer amplification. Sequenced by immunoSEQ multiplex PCR; TCRdb stores in-frame clones only, minus some. That table furnishes V, J and clone size, whereas the DNA furnished D and trimming. The table records 100,000 to 130,000 clones, about 85% of them present only once. The chain uses TRBV5-5 and TRBJ2-6, with TRBD1 as a possible D gene (6 bases). The receptor was derived from a woman aged 70-85 years with acute or convalescent COVID-19. The sample consisted of peripheral blood. Here the CDR3 DNA reads TGTGCCAGCAGCTTGTCCTTACAGGGTACTGGGGCCAACGTCCTGACTTTC. Translated: CASSLSLQGTGANVLTF.